Each of the 28 T cell receptor beta chains below was sequenced from the same sample in a study of long-term antiretroviral therapy in people with HIV. Running of the v3.0 immunoSEQ assay took place at survey level. TCRdb's table, derived via immunoSEQ multiplex PCR, lists solely in-frame clones and lacks some. Altogether tens of thousands of clones are present, 84% being singletons, with the ten largest covering about 17%. The sequenced sample was unsorted PBMCs, obtained 0.5 years before starting antiretroviral therapy. The source of these receptors is a man between 40 and 49 years old with HIV.

J is TRBJ2-7 and V is TRBV7-6, with TRBD1 as a possible D gene (6 bases). CDR3 size: 16 residues. V gave up 2 bases and J gave up 1 base, with 15 bases separating them. CDR1 SGHVS and CDR2 FNYEAQ come from the germline V gene. Here the CDR3 DNA reads TGTGCCAGCAGCTTACTGCAGGGGACCCGGTCCTACGAGCAGTACTTC. This sequence encodes CASSLLQGTRSYEQYF.

The J gene is TRBJ1-2, the V gene TRBV4-3; D gene uncertain. The germline gives CDR1 LGHNA, CDR2 YSLEER. Trimming cost V 1 base and J 8 bases, with 17 bases left between them. The CDR3 is 15 residues long. The CDR3 DNA sequence: TGCGCCAGCAGCCAAGGAGGACGGACCTCTTCGGGCTACACCTTC. Amino acid sequence: CASSQGGRTSSGYTF.

This chain connects TRBV27 to TRBJ2-1, with a possible D match to TRBD1 (5 bases). The CDR3 consists of 14 residues. The V and J ends lost 7 bases and 6 bases respectively, with 16 bases between them. Per the germline V gene, CDR1 is MNHEY and CDR2 is SMNVEV (reference sequence). CDR3 nucleotide sequence: TGTGCCAGCATCGGGTGGGCGGACACCAATGAGCAGTTCTTC. Translating it yields CASIGWADTNEQFF.

This chain links TRBV27 with TRBJ1-2; perhaps TRBD1 as D (5 bases). V was pared by 3 bases and J by 8 bases, with 16 bases between. The CDR3 has 14 residues. Germline CDR1 and CDR2: MNHEY and SMNVEV (reference sequence). The CDR3 region is CASSFSGPEGGYTF. The CDR3 DNA is TGTGCCAGCAGTTTTTCAGGGCCAGAGGGGGGCTACACCTTC.

The rearrangement joins TRBV7-3 to TRBJ2-5; D may be TRBD1 or TRBD2 (5 bases each). Trimming left V 0 bases short and J 5 bases short, with 10 bases between. The CDR3 totals 14 residues. Per germline, CDR1 SGHTA and CDR2 FQGTGA. This CDR3 is CASSLTSWGETQYF. CDR3 DNA: TGTGCCAGCAGCTTAACCTCCTGGGGGGAGACCCAGTACTTC.

The chain recombines TRBV9 with TRBJ2-3; D unclear. CDR1 and CDR2 (germline): SGDLS, YYNGEE. The CDR3 consists of 13 residues. V lost 7 bases and J 0 bases, leaving 9 bases between the germline ends. DNA of the CDR3: TGTGCCAGCGGGGTGACTAGCACAGATACGCAGTATTTT. It specifies CASGVTSTDTQYF.

The V and J genes are TRBV23-1 and TRBJ1-2, with D tentatively TRBD1 (6 bases). TRBV23-1 is labeled an ORF, and its function is uncertain. The ends were cut back, 8 bases at V and 4 bases at J, with 23 bases in the middle. The CDR3 is made up of 16 amino acids. CDR3 residues: CASHLCGDKGIYGYTF. The DNA for the CDR3 is TGCGCCAGCCACCTTTGTGGGGACAAGGGAATCTATGGCTACACCTTC.

The chain links TRBV9 to TRBJ1-1; a weak D match, TRBD1 (6 bases). Trimming pared 0 bases from V and 4 bases from J, leaving 13 bases between. Germline CDR1 reads SGDLS; CDR2 reads YYNGEE. This CDR3 has 15 amino acids. CDR3 amino acids: CASSVEPRGGTEAFF. The CDR3 nucleotides are TGTGCCAGCAGCGTAGAGCCCAGGGGTGGCACTGAAGCTTTCTTT.

The V and J genes are TRBV5-4 and TRBJ2-7; tentative D call: TRBD1 (6 bases). Germline V gives CDR1 SGHNT, CDR2 YYREEE (reference sequence). The CDR3 is 15 amino acids. Trimming left V 0 bases short and J 7 bases short, with 17 bases between. The DNA of the CDR3 is TGTGCCAGCAGCTTGGAGGACAGCCTCAAGGGAGAGCAGTACTTC. Protein product: CASSLEDSLKGEQYF. The entire variable domain, with the rest obtained from reference TRBV5-4 and TRBJ2-7, is as follows: ETGVTQSPTHLIKTRGQQVTLRCSSQSGHNTVSWYQQALGQGPQFIFQYYREEENGRGNFPPRFSGLQFPNYSSELNVNALELDDSALYLCASSLEDSLKGEQYFGPGTRLTVT.

The chain combines TRBV5-6 with TRBJ2-6; no clear D gene. The germline V and J ends were trimmed by 4 bases and 0 bases, with 8 bases remaining between them. This CDR3 is 15 amino acids long. Looked up from germline, CDR1 is SGHDT and CDR2 is YYEEEE. CDR3 DNA: TGTGCCAGCAGCCCTGAGAGCTCTGGGGCCAACGTCCTGACTTTC. It specifies CASSPESSGANVLTF.

The chain couples TRBV27 to TRBJ2-3; D possibly corresponds to TRBD1 (6 bases). Trimming took 1 base from V and 0 from J, leaving 17 bases between them. The CDR3 length is 18 residues. CDR1 is MNHEY and CDR2 is SMNVEV in the germline V gene (reference sequence). The CDR3 nucleotides are TGTGCCAGCAGTTTATGGGGGCAGGGCGGGCCTAGCACAGATACGCAGTATTTT. It specifies CASSLWGQGGPSTDTQYF.

The rearrangement joins TRBV6-5 to TRBJ2-1; D remains ambiguous. Germline lookup yields CDR1 MNHEY and CDR2 SVGAGI. Trimming left V 8 bases short and J 0 bases short, with 2 bases between. The CDR3 totals 11 residues. The CDR3 sequence is CASGSYNEQFF. For the CDR3, the DNA is TGTGCCAGCGGCTCCTACAATGAGCAGTTCTTC.

The CDR3 loop is CASSSTSGGNNEQFF. CDR3 bases: TGCGCCAGCAGCTCGACTAGCGGGGGAAACAATGAGCAGTTCTTC. The V gene is TRBV5-1, the J gene TRBJ2-1; TRBD2 matches 12 bases. After removal of 3 bases from V and 5 bases from J, the junction contained 3 bases not matched to a gene. The CDR3 covers 15 residues. CDR1 and CDR2 (germline): SGHRS, YFSETQ. Full variable domain (missing parts from reference TRBV5-1 and TRBJ2-1): KAGVTQTPRYLIKTRGQQVTLSCSPISGHRSVSWYQQTPGQGLQFLFEYFSETQRNKGNFPGRFSGRQFSNSRSEMNVSTLELGDSALYLCASSSTSGGNNEQFFGPGTRLTVL.

This clone was observed a handful of times. The CDR3 coding sequence is TGCGCCAGCAGCCAAGAATCAGGACTAGCGGGGGGAGCCTACGAGCAGTACTTC. The encoded protein is CASSQESGLAGGAYEQYF. The chain employs TRBV4-1 and TRBJ2-7; TRBD2 agrees at 14 bases. Trimming removed 0 bases from V and 2 bases from J; junction bases left unmatched: 6. The germline gives CDR1 MGHRA, CDR2 YSYEKL. There are 18 residues in the CDR3.

The chain is built from TRBV27 and TRBJ2-4; D not certain. Germline V gene lookup returns CDR1 MNHEY and CDR2 SMNVEV (reference sequence). The V end was cut by 2 bases, the J end by 8 bases, with 10 bases between. The CDR3 runs to 13 residues. The CDR3 nucleotides are TGTGCCAGCAGTTTACTGGCTTCGGACATTCAGTACTTC. It specifies CASSLLASDIQYF.

V usage is TRBV6-6 and J usage is TRBJ1-6; possible D gene TRBD1, 5 bases. The V end was cut by 8 bases, the J end by 6 bases, with 11 bases between. The CDR3 is 13 amino acids. Per germline, CDR1 MNHNY and CDR2 SVGAGI (reference sequence). Here the CDR3 reads CASLRQSNSPLHF. CDR3 sequence (DNA): TGTGCCAGCCTCAGACAGAGTAATTCACCCCTCCACTTT.

J is TRBJ2-7 and V is TRBV7-8, with 11 bases matching TRBD1. The CDR3 extends over 16 amino acids. The junction had 4 bases not matched to a gene; V was cut back by 3 bases and J by 0 bases. The V gene's germline CDR1 is SGHVS and CDR2 FQNEAQ. The chain's CDR3 is CASSFQGTGGSYEQYF. DNA of the CDR3: TGTGCCAGCAGCTTCCAAGGGACAGGGGGCTCCTACGAGCAGTACTTC.

The sample holds one count of this clone. This sequence joins TRBV5-5 and TRBJ1-2; no clear D gene. The CDR3 length is 14 residues. Germline CDR1 is SGHKS and CDR2 is YYEKEE (reference sequence). V was pared by 7 bases and J by 2 bases, with 15 bases between. The CDR3 loop reads CASRRPAKNYGYTF. The CDR3 DNA reads TGTGCCAGCCGTCGGCCAGCCAAGAACTATGGCTACACCTTC.

The chain is built from TRBV7-8 and TRBJ1-4, with D perhaps matching TRBD1 (5 bases). V gave up 3 bases and J gave up 5 bases, with 13 bases separating them. The CDR3 is 15 amino acids. In germline, CDR1 is SGHVS, CDR2 FQNEAQ. CDR3 loop: CASSLASRGNEKLFF. In DNA form, the CDR3 reads TGTGCCAGCAGCTTGGCGTCGCGGGGCAATGAAAAACTGTTTTTT.

V and J are TRBV2 and TRBJ2-5; D remains ambiguous. The V gene's germline CDR1 is SNHLY and CDR2 FYNNEI. The V end lost 3 bases, the J end lost 6 bases, and 11 bases lay between the germline ends. The CDR3 has 13 residues. CDR3 sequence reads: CASSEGWQKTQYF. The CDR3, as DNA: TGTGCCAGCAGTGAGGGCTGGCAGAAGACCCAGTACTTC.

This chain uses TRBV30 with TRBJ2-3; either TRBD1 or TRBD2 may fit D (5 bases each). V gave up 5 bases and J gave up 3 bases, with 15 bases separating them. CDR1 and CDR2 from the germline V gene are GTSNPN and SVGIG (reference sequence). CDR3 length: 14 amino acids. CDR3 in amino acids: CAWGEGRETDTQYF. CDR3 nucleotides: TGTGCCTGGGGGGAAGGCAGGGAGACAGATACGCAGTATTTT.

This rearrangement joins TRBV6-5 to TRBJ1-3; D remains unclear. CDR3 size: 16 residues. Germline CDR1 and CDR2: MNHEY and SVGAGI. Trimming left V 4 bases short and J 4 bases short, with 17 bases between. CDR3 protein: CASSFAAAPGGNTIYF. The CDR3 DNA reads as TGTGCCAGCAGTTTTGCGGCCGCCCCAGGAGGAAACACCATATATTTT.

The V call is TRBV29-1, the J call TRBJ2-5; D gene uncertain. The DNA end is more similar to TRBJ2-7, so the J call may be wrong. This CDR3 comprises 14 residues. From germline, CDR1 is SQVTM and CDR2 ANQGSEA. The CDR3 nucleotides read TGCAGCGTCCGCGCGGTACCGCCTTCCTACGAGCAGTACTTC. It specifies CSVRAVPPSYEQYF.

The chain carries TRBV2 and TRBJ1-6; TRBD1 might be the D (6 bases). Germline V gene data show CDR1 as SNHLY and CDR2 as FYNNEI. The CDR3 runs to 19 residues. V gave up 6 bases and J gave up 0 bases, with 21 bases separating them. The chain's CDR3 is CASSFTQGQTSSYNSPLHF. DNA of the CDR3: TGTGCCAGCAGCTTCACGCAAGGACAGACGAGCTCCTATAATTCACCCCTCCACTTT.

V and J are TRBV2 and TRBJ1-2; D gene unclear. The CDR3 extends over 12 amino acids. Trimming pared 8 bases from V and 4 bases from J, leaving 11 bases between. The germline gives CDR1 SNHLY, CDR2 FYNNEI. CDR3 coding DNA: TGTGCCAGCGCGCCTGAAACCTATGGCTACACCTTC. This codes for CASAPETYGYTF.

CDR3 sequence: CSAEYEKLFF. The CDR3 bases are TGCAGTGCCGAGTATGAAAAACTGTTTTTT. This chain uses TRBV20-1 with TRBJ1-4; D is unresolved. CDR3 length equals 10 residues. Deletions cut 6 bases from V and 6 bases from J, with 5 bases between. Per the germline V gene, CDR1 is DFQATT and CDR2 is SNEGSKA (reference sequence).

The chain joins TRBV5-4 to TRBJ2-7; TRBD1 matches at 7 bases. Germline assignment: CDR1 SGHNT and CDR2 YYREEE (reference sequence). The CDR3 has 13 residues. V lost 7 bases to trimming and J lost 3 bases; unmatched junction nucleotides: 7. The CDR3 DNA is TGTGCCAGCTCAGACAGGGAAAACTACGAGCAGTACTTC. Its translation: CASSDRENYEQYF.

This clone showed up just once. The rearrangement joins TRBV27 to TRBJ2-4; 10 bases map to TRBD1. The CDR3 runs 18 residues. Germline CDR1 reads MNHEY; CDR2 reads SMNVEV (reference sequence). The trim removed 1 base at V and 0 bases at J, leaving 6 bases unmatched. CDR3 in amino acids: CASSLWGQGSLAKNIQYF. The CDR3 bases are TGTGCCAGCAGTTTATGGGGACAGGGGAGCCTAGCCAAAAACATTCAGTACTTC.